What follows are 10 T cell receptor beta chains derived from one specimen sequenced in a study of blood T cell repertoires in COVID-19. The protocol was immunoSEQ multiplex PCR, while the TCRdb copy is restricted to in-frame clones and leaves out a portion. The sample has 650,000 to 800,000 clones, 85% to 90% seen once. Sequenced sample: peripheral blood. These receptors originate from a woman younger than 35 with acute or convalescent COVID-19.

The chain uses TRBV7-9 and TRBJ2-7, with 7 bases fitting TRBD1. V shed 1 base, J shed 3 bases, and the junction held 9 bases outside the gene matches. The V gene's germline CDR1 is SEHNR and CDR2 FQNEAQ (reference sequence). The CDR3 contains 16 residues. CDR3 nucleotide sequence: TGTGCCAGCAGCTTAGGGCGGACAGGCGGGCACTACGAGCAGTACTTC. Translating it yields CASSLGRTGGHYEQYF.

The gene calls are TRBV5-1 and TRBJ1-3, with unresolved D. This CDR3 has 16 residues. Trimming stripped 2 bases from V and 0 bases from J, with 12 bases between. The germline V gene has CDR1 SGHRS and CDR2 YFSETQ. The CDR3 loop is CASSFDPSGSGNTIYF. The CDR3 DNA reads TGCGCCAGCAGCTTTGATCCCTCCGGCTCTGGAAACACCATATATTTT.

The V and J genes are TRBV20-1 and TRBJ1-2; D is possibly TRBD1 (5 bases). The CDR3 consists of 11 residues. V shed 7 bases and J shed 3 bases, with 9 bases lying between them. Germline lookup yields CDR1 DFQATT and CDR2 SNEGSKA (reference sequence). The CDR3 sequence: CSVAGYYGYTF. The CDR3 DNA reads TGCAGTGTTGCAGGGTACTATGGCTACACCTTC.

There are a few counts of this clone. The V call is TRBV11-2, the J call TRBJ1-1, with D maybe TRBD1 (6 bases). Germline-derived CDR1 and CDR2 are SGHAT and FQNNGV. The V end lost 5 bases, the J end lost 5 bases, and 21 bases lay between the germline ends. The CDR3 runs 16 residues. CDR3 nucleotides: TGTGCCAGCAGCCCAGCTACAGGGACCCTGGGGACTGAAGCTTTCTTT. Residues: CASSPATGTLGTEAFF.

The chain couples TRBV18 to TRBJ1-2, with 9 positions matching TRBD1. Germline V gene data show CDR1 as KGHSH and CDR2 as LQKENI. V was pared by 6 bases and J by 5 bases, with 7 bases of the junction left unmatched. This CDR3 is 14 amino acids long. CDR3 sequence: CASSTPGQGYGYTF. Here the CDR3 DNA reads TGTGCCAGCTCGACGCCGGGACAGGGATATGGCTACACCTTC. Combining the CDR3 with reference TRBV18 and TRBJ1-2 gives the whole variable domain NAGVMQNPRHLVRRRGQEARLRCSPMKGHSHVYWYRQLPEEGLKFMVYLQKENIIDESGMPKERFSAEFPKEGPSILRIQQVVRGDSAAYFCASSTPGQGYGYTFGSGTRLTVV.

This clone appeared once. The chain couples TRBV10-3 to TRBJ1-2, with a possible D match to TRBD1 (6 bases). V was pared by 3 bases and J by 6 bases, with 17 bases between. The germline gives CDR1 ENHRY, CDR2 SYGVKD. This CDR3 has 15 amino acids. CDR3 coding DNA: TGTGCCATCAGTGACCCAACACCCAAGGGGGATGGCTACACCTTC. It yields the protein CAISDPTPKGDGYTF.

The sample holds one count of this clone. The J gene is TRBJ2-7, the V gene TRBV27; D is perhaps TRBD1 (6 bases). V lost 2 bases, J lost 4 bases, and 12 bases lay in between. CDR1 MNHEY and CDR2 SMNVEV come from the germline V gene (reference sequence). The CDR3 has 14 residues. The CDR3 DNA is TGTGCCAGCAGTTTAAACAGGGTTGGTTACGAGCAGTACTTC. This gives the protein CASSLNRVGYEQYF.

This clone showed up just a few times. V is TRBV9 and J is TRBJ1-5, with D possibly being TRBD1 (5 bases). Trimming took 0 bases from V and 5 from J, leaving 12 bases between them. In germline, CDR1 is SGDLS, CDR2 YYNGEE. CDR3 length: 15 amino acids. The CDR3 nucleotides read TGTGCCAGCAGCGTAGACCAGGGCCCCCATCAGCCCCAGCATTTT. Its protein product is CASSVDQGPHQPQHF.

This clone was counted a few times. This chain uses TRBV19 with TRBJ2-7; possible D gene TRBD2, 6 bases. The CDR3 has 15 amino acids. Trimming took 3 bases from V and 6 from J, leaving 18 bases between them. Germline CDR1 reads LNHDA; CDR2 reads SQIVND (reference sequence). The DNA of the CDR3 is TGTGCCAGTAGTATTTCGGAGGGGACCCCCAGCGAGCAGTACTTC. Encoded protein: CASSISEGTPSEQYF.

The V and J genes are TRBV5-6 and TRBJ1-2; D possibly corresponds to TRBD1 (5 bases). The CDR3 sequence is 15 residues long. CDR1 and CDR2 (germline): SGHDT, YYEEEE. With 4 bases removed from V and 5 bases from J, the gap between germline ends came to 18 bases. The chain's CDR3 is CASSPLWGRAYGYTF. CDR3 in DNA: TGTGCCAGCAGCCCTTTGTGGGGCAGGGCTTATGGCTACACCTTC.